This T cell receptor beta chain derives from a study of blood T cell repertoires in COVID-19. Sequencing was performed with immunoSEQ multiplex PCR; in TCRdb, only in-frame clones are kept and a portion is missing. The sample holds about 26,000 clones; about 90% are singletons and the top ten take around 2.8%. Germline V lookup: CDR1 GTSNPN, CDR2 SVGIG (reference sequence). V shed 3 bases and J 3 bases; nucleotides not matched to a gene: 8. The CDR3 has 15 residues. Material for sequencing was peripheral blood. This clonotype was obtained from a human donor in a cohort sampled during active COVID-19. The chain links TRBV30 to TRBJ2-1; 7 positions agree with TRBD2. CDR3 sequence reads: CAWSGSGGNYNEQFF. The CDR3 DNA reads TGTGCCTGGAGCGGATCGGGAGGAAACTACAATGAGCAGTTCTTC.